The 13 T cell receptor beta chains below all came from one sample that was sequenced in a study of post-analysis software for immune sequencing data. Study-level results: A few TRBV segments occurring more often in patients than controls included TRBV5-6, TRBV5-1 and TRBV20-1.

Every TCR beta cDNA library bore unique molecular identifiers. TCRdb re-called the PCR reads through MiXCR, storing one row per CDR3 protein. Found here are around 710,000 distinct CDR3 sequences, just over 45% of them singletons; the top ten hold roughly 5.2%. These TCRs' antigens remain unknown. The material sequenced was blood. The receptors originated from a girl aged 10 to 17 with multiple sclerosis.

The V gene is TRBV15, the J gene TRBJ2-3; D may be TRBD1 (5 bases). The V end lost 0 bases, the J end lost 0 bases, and 13 bases lay between the germline ends. This CDR3 has 17 amino acids. CDR1 and CDR2 from the germline V gene are LNHNV and YYDKDF (reference sequence). CDR3 sequence reads: CATSRDPRGASTDTQYF. The CDR3 DNA is TGTGCCACCAGCAGAGACCCGCGTGGGGCTAGCACAGATACGCAGTATTTT. Complete variable domain (other parts from reference TRBV15 and TRBJ2-3): DAMVIQNPRYQVTQFGKPVTLSCSQTLNHNVMYWYQQKSSQAPKLLFHYYDKDFNNEADTPDNFQSRRPNTSFCFLDIRSPGLGDTAMYLCATSRDPRGASTDTQYFGPGTRLTVL.

The rearrangement uses TRBV5-1 and TRBJ2-1, with 13 bases lining up with TRBD2. Trimming removed 4 bases from V and 1 base from J; junction bases left unmatched: 5. The CDR3 has 17 residues. Germline V gene sequence: CDR1 SGHRS, CDR2 YFSETQ. The chain's CDR3 is CASSPGTSGKSYNEQFF. In DNA form, the CDR3 reads TGCGCCAGCAGCCCCGGGACTAGCGGGAAATCCTACAATGAGCAGTTCTTC.

This clonotype has a handful of counts. The gene calls are TRBV5-1 and TRBJ2-5, with D possibly matching TRBD1 (6 bases). V was shortened by 4 bases and J by 2 bases, with 15 bases between the two germline ends. Germline loops: CDR1 SGHRS, CDR2 YFSETQ. This CDR3 has 15 amino acids. The CDR3 is CASSLGAGIQETQYF. The CDR3, as DNA: TGCGCCAGCAGCCTGGGGGCAGGCATACAAGAGACCCAGTACTTC.

This rearrangement joins TRBV12-5 to TRBJ2-3; no reliable D call. The length of the CDR3 is 14 residues. V was pared by 4 bases and J by 7 bases, with 15 bases between. Germline loops: CDR1 LGHNT, CDR2 FRNRAP. The CDR3, as DNA: TGTGCTAGTGGTTCCCACCTTCCCGTTAATACGCAGTATTTT. Encoded protein: CASGSHLPVNTQYF.

This rearrangement joins TRBV29-1 to TRBJ2-7; D perhaps matches TRBD1 (6 bases). CDR3 length equals 14 residues. The germline gives CDR1 SQVTM, CDR2 ANQGSEA. Trimming shortened V by 7 bases and J by 0 bases, and 16 bases separated the two germline ends. This chain's CDR3 is CSAKTGLGSYEQYF. In DNA form, the CDR3 reads TGCAGCGCCAAAACAGGGTTAGGCTCCTACGAGCAGTACTTC.

The chain joins TRBV6-6 to TRBJ2-1; D ambiguous. The germline V and J ends were trimmed by 7 bases and 6 bases, with 13 bases remaining between them. Germline-derived CDR1 and CDR2 are MNHNY and SVGAGI (reference sequence). This CDR3 is 13 amino acids long. For the CDR3, the DNA is TGTGCCAGCATGGGCTCGCGAGGCAATGAGCAGTTCTTC. Protein: CASMGSRGNEQFF.

J is TRBJ1-2 and V is TRBV6-1; D may be TRBD1 (6 bases). Trimming stripped 7 bases from V and 0 bases from J, with 18 bases between. From germline, CDR1 is MNHNS and CDR2 SASEGT. This CDR3 comprises 16 residues. Here the CDR3 reads CASNRDIVESNYGYTF. The CDR3 DNA sequence: TGTGCCAGCAACCGGGACATTGTGGAATCTAACTATGGCTACACCTTC.

This clonotype was picked up a small number of times. This chain joins TRBV12-3 or TRBV12-4 and TRBJ2-7; TRBD2 aligns across 10 bases. With 1 base clipped from V and 10 bases from J, the junction kept 10 bases outside the gene matches. The CDR3 extends over 15 amino acids. The CDR3 sequence: CASSLGLSSGRTQYF. CDR3 bases: TGTGCCAGCAGTTTAGGGTTGAGTAGCGGGAGGACACAGTACTTC.

This clonotype was seen a handful of times. The chain combines TRBV12-3 or TRBV12-4 with TRBJ2-1; TRBD1 agrees at 10 bases. The CDR3 contains 13 residues. The V segment lost 6 bases and the J segment 8 bases; nucleotides outside the gene matches: 4. CDR3 region: CASRGQGWDEQFF. The CDR3 coding sequence is TGTGCCAGCAGGGGACAGGGGTGGGATGAGCAGTTCTTC.

This clonotype was counted only a few times. The chain couples TRBV19 to TRBJ2-7; possibly TRBD1 or TRBD2 for D (5 bases each). This CDR3 has 14 amino acids. CDR1 is LNHDA, CDR2 SQIVND, per germline (reference sequence). V gave up 3 bases and J gave up 1 base, with 10 bases separating them. CDR3: CASSMWGSSYEQYF. The CDR3 DNA reads as TGTGCCAGTAGTATGTGGGGGTCGTCCTACGAGCAGTACTTC.

This clonotype was observed a handful of times. V and J are TRBV20-1 and TRBJ2-7, with a tentative D call TRBD2 (7 bases). V gave up 5 bases and J gave up 0 bases, with 23 bases separating them. CDR1 DFQATT and CDR2 SNEGSKA come from the germline V gene (reference sequence). The CDR3 covers 17 residues. The CDR3 protein is CSARAPGGQGLSYEQYF. The CDR3 DNA follows: TGCAGTGCTCGAGCCCCGGGGGGCCAGGGACTCTCCTACGAGCAGTACTTC.

This clonotype has a handful of counts. The chain employs TRBV29-1 and TRBJ2-1, with 10 bases fitting TRBD2. CDR1 is SQVTM, CDR2 ANQGSEA, per germline. CDR3 size: 14 residues. V lost 4 bases and J lost 4; bases outside the gene matches: 4. CDR3: CSVGGTSEYNEQFF. The DNA for the CDR3 is TGCAGCGTTGGCGGGACTAGCGAATACAATGAGCAGTTCTTC.

The CDR3 region is CATSRGGGNYGYTF. The CDR3 nucleotides read TGTGCCACCAGCAGAGGTGGAGGGAACTATGGCTACACCTTC. V and J are TRBV15 and TRBJ1-2; D ambiguous. There are 14 residues in the CDR3. The V gene's germline CDR1 is LNHNV and CDR2 YYDKDF (reference sequence). Between the trimmed V and J ends, which lost 1 base and 2 bases, there was a span of 8 bases.